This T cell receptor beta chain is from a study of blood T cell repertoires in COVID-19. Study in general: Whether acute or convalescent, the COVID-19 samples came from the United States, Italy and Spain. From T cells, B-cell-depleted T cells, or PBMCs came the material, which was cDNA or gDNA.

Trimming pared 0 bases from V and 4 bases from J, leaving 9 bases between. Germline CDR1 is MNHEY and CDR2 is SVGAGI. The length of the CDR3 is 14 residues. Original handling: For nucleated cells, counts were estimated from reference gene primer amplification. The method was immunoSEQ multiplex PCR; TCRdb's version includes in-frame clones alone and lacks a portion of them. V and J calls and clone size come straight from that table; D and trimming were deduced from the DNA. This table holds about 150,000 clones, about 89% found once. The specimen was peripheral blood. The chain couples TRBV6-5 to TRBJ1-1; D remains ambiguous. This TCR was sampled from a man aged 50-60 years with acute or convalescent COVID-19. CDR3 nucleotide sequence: TGTGCCAGCAGTTACTCGACACGTGGCACTGAAGCTTTCTTT. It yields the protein CASSYSTRGTEAFF.